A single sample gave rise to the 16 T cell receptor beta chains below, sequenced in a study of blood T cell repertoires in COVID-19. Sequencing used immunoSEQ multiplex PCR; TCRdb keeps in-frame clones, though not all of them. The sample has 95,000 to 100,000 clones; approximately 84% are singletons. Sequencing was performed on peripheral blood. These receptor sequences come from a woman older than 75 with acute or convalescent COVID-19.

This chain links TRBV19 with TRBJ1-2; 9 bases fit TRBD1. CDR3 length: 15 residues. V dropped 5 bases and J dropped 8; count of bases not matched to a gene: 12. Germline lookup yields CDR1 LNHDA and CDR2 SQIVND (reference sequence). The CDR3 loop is CASSLTGGASGGYTF. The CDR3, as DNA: TGTGCCAGTAGTCTAACAGGGGGCGCGAGCGGGGGCTACACCTTC.

CDR3 in amino acids: CASSLRQGQSPLHF. The CDR3 DNA is TGTGCCAGCAGCCTCCGACAGGGACAATCACCCCTCCACTTT. V gene TRBV14 combines with J gene TRBJ1-6; 7 bases fit TRBD1. The V gene's germline CDR1 is SGHDN and CDR2 FVKESK. The CDR3 length is 14 residues. The ends lost 4 bases at V and 10 bases at J; junction bases unmatched: 7.

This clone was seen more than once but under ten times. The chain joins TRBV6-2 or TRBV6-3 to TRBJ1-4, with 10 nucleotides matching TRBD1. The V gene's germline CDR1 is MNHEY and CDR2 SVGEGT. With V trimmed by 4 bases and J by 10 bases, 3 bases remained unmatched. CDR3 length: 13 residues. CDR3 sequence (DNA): TGTGCCAGCAGTTCCGGACAGGGGGGAAAACTGTTTTTT. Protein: CASSSGQGGKLFF.

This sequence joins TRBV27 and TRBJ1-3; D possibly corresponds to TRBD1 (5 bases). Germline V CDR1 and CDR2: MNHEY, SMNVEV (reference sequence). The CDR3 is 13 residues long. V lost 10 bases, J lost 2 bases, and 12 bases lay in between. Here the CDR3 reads CATSEQAGNTIYF. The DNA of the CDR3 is TGTGCCACCTCGGAACAGGCTGGAAACACCATATATTTT.

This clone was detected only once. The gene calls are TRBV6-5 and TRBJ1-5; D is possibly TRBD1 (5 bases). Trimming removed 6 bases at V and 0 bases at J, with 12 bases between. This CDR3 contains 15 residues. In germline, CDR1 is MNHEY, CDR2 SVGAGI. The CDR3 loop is CASRSGQGSNQPQHF. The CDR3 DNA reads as TGTGCCAGCAGATCAGGCCAGGGTAGCAATCAGCCCCAGCATTTT.

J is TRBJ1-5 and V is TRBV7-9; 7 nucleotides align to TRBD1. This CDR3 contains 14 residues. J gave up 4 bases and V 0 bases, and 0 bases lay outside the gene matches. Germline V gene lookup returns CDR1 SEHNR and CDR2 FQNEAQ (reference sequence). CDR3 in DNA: TGTGCCAGCAGCTTAGCGACAGGGAATCAGCCCCAGCATTTT. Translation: CASSLATGNQPQHF.

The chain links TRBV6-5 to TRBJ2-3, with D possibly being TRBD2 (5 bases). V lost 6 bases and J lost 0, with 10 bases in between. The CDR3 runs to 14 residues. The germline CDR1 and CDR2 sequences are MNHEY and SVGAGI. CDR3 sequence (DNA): TGTGCCAGCAGCCCCCGGGGAAGCACAGATACGCAGTATTTT. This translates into CASSPRGSTDTQYF.

CDR3 protein: CASSTGTKSTDTQYF. The CDR3 DNA reads as TGTGCCAGCAGTACCGGGACTAAAAGCACAGATACGCAGTATTTT. This chain joins TRBV6-2 or TRBV6-3 and TRBJ2-3, with TRBD2 matching 7 bases. The CDR3 consists of 15 residues. Trimming removed 5 bases from V and 0 bases from J; junction bases left unmatched: 5. Germline-derived CDR1 and CDR2 are MNHEY and SVGEGT.

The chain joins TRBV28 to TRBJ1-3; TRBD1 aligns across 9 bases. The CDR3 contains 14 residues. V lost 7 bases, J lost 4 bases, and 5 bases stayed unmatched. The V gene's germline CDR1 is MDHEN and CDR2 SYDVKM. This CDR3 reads CASIQGARGNTIYF. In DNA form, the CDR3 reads TGTGCCAGCATACAGGGGGCGAGAGGAAACACCATATATTTT.

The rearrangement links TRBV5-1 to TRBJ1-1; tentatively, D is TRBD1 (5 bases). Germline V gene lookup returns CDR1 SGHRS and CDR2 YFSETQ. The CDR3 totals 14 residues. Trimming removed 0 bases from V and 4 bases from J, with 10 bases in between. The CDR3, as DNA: TGCGCCAGCAGCTTGGCAGGGTGGGGCACTGAAGCTTTCTTT. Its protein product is CASSLAGWGTEAFF.

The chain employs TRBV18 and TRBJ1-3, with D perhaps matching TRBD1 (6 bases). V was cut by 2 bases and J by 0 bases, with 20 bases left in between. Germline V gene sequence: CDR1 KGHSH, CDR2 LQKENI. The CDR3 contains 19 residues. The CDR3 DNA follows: TGTGCCAGCTCACCATTCGGGCAGGGGTCCGTAAGCTCTGGAAACACCATATATTTT. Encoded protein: CASSPFGQGSVSSGNTIYF. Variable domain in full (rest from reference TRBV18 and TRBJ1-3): NAGVMQNPRHLVRRRGQEARLRCSPMKGHSHVYWYRQLPEEGLKFMVYLQKENIIDESGMPKERFSAEFPKEGPSILRIQQVVRGDSAAYFCASSPFGQGSVSSGNTIYFGEGSWLTVV.

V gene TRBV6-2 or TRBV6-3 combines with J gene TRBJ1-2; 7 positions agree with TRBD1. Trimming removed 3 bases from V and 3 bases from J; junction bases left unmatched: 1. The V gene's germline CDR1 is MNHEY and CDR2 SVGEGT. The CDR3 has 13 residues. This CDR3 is CASSYGQDYGYTF. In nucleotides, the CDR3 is TGTGCCAGCAGTTATGGACAGGACTATGGCTACACCTTC.

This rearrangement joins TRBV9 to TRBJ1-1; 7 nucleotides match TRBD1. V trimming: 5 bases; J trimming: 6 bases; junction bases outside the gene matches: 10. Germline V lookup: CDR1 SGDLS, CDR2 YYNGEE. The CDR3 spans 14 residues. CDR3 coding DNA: TGTGCCAGCAGGGCCGGACAGGTTCAGGCTGAAGCTTTCTTT. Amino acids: CASRAGQVQAEAFF.

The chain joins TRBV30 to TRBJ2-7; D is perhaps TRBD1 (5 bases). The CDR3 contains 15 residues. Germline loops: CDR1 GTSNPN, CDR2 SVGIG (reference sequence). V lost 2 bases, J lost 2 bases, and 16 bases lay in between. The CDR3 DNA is TGTGCCTGGAGTAATTTGAGGCAGGGTCCCTACGAGCAGTACTTC. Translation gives CAWSNLRQGPYEQYF.

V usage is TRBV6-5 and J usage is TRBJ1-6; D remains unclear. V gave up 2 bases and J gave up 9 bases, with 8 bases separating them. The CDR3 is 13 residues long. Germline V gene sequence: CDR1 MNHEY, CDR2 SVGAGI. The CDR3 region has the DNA TGTGCCAGCAGTTACGATTCCAGTTCACCCCTCCACTTT. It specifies CASSYDSSSPLHF.

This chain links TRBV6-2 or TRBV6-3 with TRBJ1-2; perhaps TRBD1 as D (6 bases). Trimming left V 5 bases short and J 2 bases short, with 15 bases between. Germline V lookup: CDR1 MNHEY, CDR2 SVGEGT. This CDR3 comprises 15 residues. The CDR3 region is CASSSRTAVNYGYTF. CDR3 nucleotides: TGTGCCAGCAGTAGTCGGACAGCTGTAAACTATGGCTACACCTTC.